Listed here are 26 T cell receptor beta chains from one sample, sequenced in a study of cytomegalovirus exposure and HLA in healthy donors. This PCR relied on a set of 60 Vbeta primers and 13 Jbeta primers. This table comes from immunoSEQ multiplex PCR, and its TCRdb copy is limited to in-frame clones, with some not included. The sample has fewer than 150,000 clones, 15% seen once. Specimen: PBMCs. The receptors were sampled from a woman aged 18 to 35 in good health and CMV-seronegative.

This clone was seen more than once but under ten times. The V and J genes are TRBV5-1 and TRBJ1-1; 7 nucleotides line up with TRBD1. The germline V gene encodes CDR1 SGHRS and CDR2 YFSETQ. There are 14 residues in the CDR3. V trimming: 1 base; J trimming: 1 base; junction bases outside the gene matches: 1. In DNA, the CDR3 is TGCGCCAGCAGCTTGACAGGGGAGAACACTGAAGCTTTCTTT. This gives the protein CASSLTGENTEAFF.

This chain joins TRBV5-6 and TRBJ2-4, with 7 positions matching TRBD1. Germline CDR1 reads SGHDT; CDR2 reads YYEEEE. The ends lost 4 bases at V and 1 base at J; junction bases unmatched: 5. This CDR3 spans 15 amino acids. The CDR3 protein is CASSLTGKAKNIQYF. The DNA for the CDR3 is TGTGCCAGCAGCCTGACAGGGAAGGCCAAAAACATTCAGTACTTC.

The chain employs TRBV14 and TRBJ2-7; 7 bases match TRBD1. V was clipped by 5 bases and J by 2 bases; unmatched bases: 6. The CDR3 spans 14 residues. CDR1 SGHDN and CDR2 FVKESK come from the germline V gene. CDR3 sequence reads: CASSDRDRTYEQYF. DNA of the CDR3: TGTGCCAGCAGCGACCGGGACAGAACCTACGAGCAGTACTTC. The full variable domain, in which reference TRBV14 and TRBJ2-7 provide the parts outside the CDR3, is EAGVTQFPSHSVIEKGQTVTLRCDPISGHDNLYWYRRVMGKEIKFLLHFVKESKQDESGMPNNRFLAERTGGTYSTLKVQPAELEDSGVYFCASSDRDRTYEQYFGPGTRLTVT.

This clone was detected only a few times. The chain has TRBV27 and TRBJ2-1; 10 nucleotides align to TRBD2. Germline CDR1 and CDR2: MNHEY and SMNVEV (reference sequence). V lost 6 bases to trimming and J lost 2 bases; unmatched junction nucleotides: 4. The CDR3 loop spans 15 amino acids. The CDR3 DNA is TGTGCCAGCAGCCGCACTAGCGGGACCTACAATGAGCAGTTCTTC. Protein sequence: CASSRTSGTYNEQFF.

There are a few counts of this clone. This chain links TRBV5-6 with TRBJ2-2; a possible D gene is TRBD1 (6 bases). This CDR3 region has 16 residues. V was pared by 4 bases and J by 4 bases, with 17 bases between. Germline CDR1 reads SGHDT; CDR2 reads YYEEEE. The CDR3 region has the DNA TGTGCCAGCAGCGGCAGGGGTCTCGGTGTCACCGGGGAGCTGTTTTTT. Its translation is CASSGRGLGVTGELFF.

The sample holds one count of this clone. This sequence joins TRBV4-2 and TRBJ1-4; D might be TRBD1 (5 bases). Germline V gives CDR1 LGHNA, CDR2 YNFKEQ. This CDR3 comprises 17 residues. The ends were cut back, 1 base at V and 3 bases at J, with 15 bases in the middle. The CDR3 coding sequence is TGTGCCAGCAGCCAAGTCACGGTTCAGGGTTCTAATGAAAAACTGTTTTTT. Its translation: CASSQVTVQGSNEKLFF.

The table lists this clone with a count of one. The rearrangement joins TRBV7-2 to TRBJ1-1; 7 bases align to TRBD1. Germline values: CDR1 SGHTA, CDR2 FQGNSA. The CDR3 consists of 15 residues. The V segment lost 4 bases and the J segment 3 bases; nucleotides outside the gene matches: 8. The CDR3 protein is CASSSLTGWYTEAFF. The CDR3 DNA reads as TGTGCCAGCAGCTCCCTGACAGGGTGGTACACTGAAGCTTTCTTT.

This sequence joins TRBV29-1 and TRBJ2-1; TRBD2 matches 7 bases. Germline lookup yields CDR1 SQVTM and CDR2 ANQGSEA. This CDR3 comprises 14 residues. V dropped 3 bases and J dropped 4; count of bases not matched to a gene: 6. The CDR3 sequence: CSVEGGSLYNEQFF. The DNA of the CDR3 is TGCAGCGTTGAGGGGGGGTCCCTTTACAATGAGCAGTTCTTC.

The CDR3 region is CASLGLTGGRETQYF. The CDR3 nucleotides read TGTGCCAGCTTGGGTCTGACAGGGGGTAGGGAGACCCAGTACTTC. This rearrangement joins TRBV28 to TRBJ2-5; 9 nucleotides align to TRBD1. In germline, CDR1 is MDHEN, CDR2 SYDVKM. This CDR3 spans 15 amino acids. V gave up 8 bases and J gave up 5 bases; unmatched junction bases: 12. Full variable domain (remainder filled in from reference TRBV28 and TRBJ2-5): DVKVTQSSRYLVKRTGEKVFLECVQDMDHENMFWYRQDPGLGLRLIYFSYDVKMKEKGDIPEGYSVSREKKERFSLILESASTNQTSMYLCASLGLTGGRETQYFGPGTRLLVL.

The CDR3 sequence: CAIRPGASNEQFF. In DNA form, the CDR3 reads TGTGCCATCAGGCCAGGGGCGTCCAATGAGCAGTTCTTC. This chain connects TRBV10-3 to TRBJ2-1; possible D gene TRBD1, 6 bases. There are 13 residues in the CDR3. Trimming left V 6 bases short and J 6 bases short, with 12 bases between. The V gene's germline CDR1 is ENHRY and CDR2 SYGVKD.

The CDR3 loop is CASRSSGESTDTQYF. The DNA of the CDR3 is TGTGCCAGCAGATCTAGCGGGGAAAGCACAGATACGCAGTATTTT. V and J are TRBV6-6 and TRBJ2-3; 9 bases line up with TRBD2. The CDR3 has 15 amino acids. Germline assignment: CDR1 MNHNY and CDR2 SVGAGI (reference sequence). V dropped 6 bases and J dropped 0; count of bases not matched to a gene: 4.

This clone was picked up a small number of times. The rearrangement joins TRBV5-8 to TRBJ2-1; 7 bases align to TRBD1. The length of the CDR3 is 13 residues. The V gene's germline CDR1 is SGHTS and CDR2 YDEGEE. V dropped 5 bases and J dropped 8; count of bases not matched to a gene: 7. The CDR3 nucleotides read TGTGCCAGCAGTTCCGACAGGGTCGATGAGCAGTTCTTC. The encoded protein is CASSSDRVDEQFF.

In its sample, this clone was seen a few times. The chain uses TRBV5-4 and TRBJ2-7, with TRBD2 identical over 8 bases. Germline CDR1 reads SGHNT; CDR2 reads YYREEE (reference sequence). The length of the CDR3 is 14 residues. The J segment lost 3 bases and the V segment lost 7 bases, leaving 9 bases of the junction unmatched. The CDR3, as DNA: TGTGCCAGCTCCAGCGGGGGAGAAAACTACGAGCAGTACTTC. Encoded protein: CASSSGGENYEQYF. The variable domain in full, completed from reference TRBV5-4 and TRBJ2-7, reads ETGVTQSPTHLIKTRGQQVTLRCSSQSGHNTVSWYQQALGQGPQFIFQYYREEENGRGNFPPRFSGLQFPNYSSELNVNALELDDSALYLCASSSGGENYEQYFGPGTRLTVT.

This clone was seen a few times. The chain combines TRBV9 with TRBJ2-5; maybe TRBD2 (5 bases). Germline CDR1 and CDR2: SGDLS and YYNGEE. Deletions cut 3 bases from V and 7 bases from J, with 10 bases between. This CDR3 has 12 amino acids. The CDR3 DNA follows: TGTGCCAGCAGCGGTAGCGATGGGACCCAGTACTTC. Its protein product is CASSGSDGTQYF.

The rearrangement uses TRBV7-8 and TRBJ2-5, with D possibly being TRBD1 (6 bases). Germline-derived CDR1 and CDR2 are SGHVS and FQNEAQ. The germline V and J ends were trimmed by 6 bases and 2 bases, with 16 bases remaining between them. The CDR3 covers 15 residues. The CDR3 region has the DNA TGTGCCAGCAGAATACACGGACAGATACAAGAGACCCAGTACTTC. Translating it yields CASRIHGQIQETQYF.

This sequence joins TRBV2 and TRBJ1-3; 7 bases are a match to TRBD1. V was pared by 1 base and J by 3 bases, with 3 bases of the junction left unmatched. CDR3 length equals 15 residues. Germline V gene lookup returns CDR1 SNHLY and CDR2 FYNNEI. CDR3 DNA: TGTGCCAGCAGTGAAGGACAGGGAGGTGGAAACACCATATATTTT. This encodes CASSEGQGGGNTIYF. The whole variable domain, remainder taken from reference TRBV2 and TRBJ1-3, is EPEVTQTPSHQVTQMGQEVILRCVPISNHLYFYWYRQILGQKVEFLVSFYNNEISEKSEIFDDQFSVERPDGSNFTLKIRSTKLEDSAMYFCASSEGQGGGNTIYFGEGSWLTVV.

In this sample, this clone turned up a few times. V gene TRBV5-4 combines with J gene TRBJ2-7, with 7 bases lining up with TRBD1. Losses at the gene ends were 2 bases for V and 0 bases for J; bases not matched to a gene: 5. Germline V lookup: CDR1 SGHNT, CDR2 YYREEE (reference sequence). There are 15 residues in the CDR3. As DNA, the CDR3 is TGTGCCAGCAGCTTCGTTGGGACAGCCTCCTACGAGCAGTACTTC. Amino acids: CASSFVGTASYEQYF.

This clone came up a few times. This chain joins TRBV25-1 and TRBJ1-1; unclear D gene. CDR1 and CDR2 from the germline V gene are MGHDK and SYGVNS. The V gene lost 5 bases and the J gene lost 1 base, with 8 bases spanning the gap. The CDR3 length is 13 residues. CDR3 residues: CASSKLSNTEAFF. The CDR3 DNA sequence: TGTGCCAGCAGTAAACTTTCGAACACTGAAGCTTTCTTT.

The V call is TRBV28, the J call TRBJ1-2, with a tentative D call TRBD1 (5 bases). CDR1 and CDR2 from the germline V gene are MDHEN and SYDVKM. The CDR3 is made up of 13 amino acids. V lost 7 bases and J 4 bases, leaving 13 bases between the germline ends. The CDR3: CASMRQIGYGYTF. The CDR3 nucleotides are TGTGCCAGCATGAGACAGATCGGCTATGGCTACACCTTC.

The chain employs TRBV5-6 and TRBJ2-3, with 10 bases identical to TRBD2. Germline V gene lookup returns CDR1 SGHDT and CDR2 YYEEEE. The CDR3 totals 16 residues. V lost 0 bases and J lost 3; bases outside the gene matches: 4. CDR3 amino acids: CASSLVVSGRTDTQYF. For the CDR3, the DNA is TGTGCCAGCAGCTTGGTGGTTAGCGGGAGGACAGATACGCAGTATTTT.

V gene TRBV5-1 combines with J gene TRBJ2-7, with 11 bases matching TRBD2. CDR3 size: 14 residues. V was clipped by 3 bases and J by 7 bases; unmatched bases: 6. Per germline, CDR1 SGHRS and CDR2 YFSETQ. The CDR3 coding sequence is TGCGCCAGCAGCTCCGGGACTAGCGGCCAAGAGCAGTACTTC. Translating gives CASSSGTSGQEQYF.

J is TRBJ2-7 and V is TRBV5-6; 10 nucleotides match TRBD2. Trimming removed 3 bases from V and 1 base from J; junction bases left unmatched: 4. This CDR3 region has 15 residues. Germline V gives CDR1 SGHDT, CDR2 YYEEEE. CDR3 sequence (DNA): TGTGCCAGCAGCTACTCTAGCGGGGGTTCCTACGAGCAGTACTTC. Protein sequence: CASSYSSGGSYEQYF.

There are a few counts of this clone. A junction end diverges from the germline sequence, so it may reflect a read error. The rearrangement links TRBV7-7 to TRBJ2-5; 7 bases fit TRBD1. The CDR3 has 14 amino acids. Per the germline V gene, CDR1 is SSHAT and CDR2 is FNYEAQ (reference sequence). DNA for the CDR3: TGTGCTAGCAGCACCACGACAGGGATGGAGACCCAGTACTTC. It translates to CASSTTTGMETQYF. The full variable domain, with the rest looked up from reference TRBV7-7 and TRBJ2-5, is GAGVSQSPRYKVTKRGQDVTLRCDPISSHATLYWYQQALGQGPEFLTYFNYEAQPDKSGLPSDRFSAERPEGSISTLTIQRTEQRDSAMYRCASSTTTGMETQYFGPGTRLLVL.

This clone was detected a few times. The chain uses TRBV30 and TRBJ1-5; TRBD1 might be the D (5 bases). Trimming removed 2 bases from V and 5 bases from J, with 10 bases in between. The CDR3 is 13 amino acids. Germline-derived CDR1 and CDR2 are GTSNPN and SVGIG (reference sequence). The DNA for the CDR3 is TGTGCCTGGAGTTCGGGCAGGGATCAGCCCCAGCATTTT. Its translation is CAWSSGRDQPQHF.

There are many counts of this clone. The chain is built from TRBV9 and TRBJ2-1; D perhaps matches TRBD1 (6 bases). The V end lost 3 bases, the J end lost 0 bases, and 16 bases lay between the germline ends. The CDR3 extends over 17 amino acids. Germline V gives CDR1 SGDLS, CDR2 YYNGEE. DNA for the CDR3: TGTGCCAGCAGCGGCTTTACAGGGCTTAGCTCCTACAATGAGCAGTTCTTC. It yields the protein CASSGFTGLSSYNEQFF.

The gene calls are TRBV6-5 and TRBJ2-5; D unclear. Germline lookup yields CDR1 MNHEY and CDR2 SVGAGI. The V end was cut by 1 base, the J end by 0 bases, with 6 bases between. The CDR3 is 14 amino acids. The CDR3 is CASSYFANQETQYF. CDR3 sequence (DNA): TGTGCCAGCAGTTACTTTGCGAACCAAGAGACCCAGTACTTC.